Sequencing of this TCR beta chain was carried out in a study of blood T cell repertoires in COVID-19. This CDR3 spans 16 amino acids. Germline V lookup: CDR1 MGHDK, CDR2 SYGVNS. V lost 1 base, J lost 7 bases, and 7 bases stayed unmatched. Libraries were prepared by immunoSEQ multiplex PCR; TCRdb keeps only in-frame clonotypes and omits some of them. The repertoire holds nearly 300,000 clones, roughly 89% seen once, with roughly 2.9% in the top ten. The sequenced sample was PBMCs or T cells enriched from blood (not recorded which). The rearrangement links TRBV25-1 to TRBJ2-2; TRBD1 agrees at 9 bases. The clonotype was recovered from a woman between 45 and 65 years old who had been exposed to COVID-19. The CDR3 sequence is CASSESRDRVDGELFF. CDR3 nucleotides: TGTGCCAGCAGTGAATCCCGGGACAGGGTGGACGGGGAGCTGTTTTTT.